The clone carrying this TCR beta chain was seen many times. Its antigen is not identified. This specimen belongs to a study of T cells in Graves' hyperthyroidism and ophthalmopathy. It was RNA transcripts that yielded the amplified TCR beta CDR3 regions. The TCR CDR3 first-round RT-PCR relied on the HTBI primer set. Each CDR3 protein gets one entry after TCRdb re-called the multiplex PCR reads with MiXCR. The sample lists about 400,000 distinct CDR3 sequences; approximately 13% were seen once. Points from the study as a whole: From stable hyperthyroidism, ophthalmopathy was set apart by a 13 V-J model. Most thyroid clonotypes expanded above 0.001 were also detected in blood.

The study defined stable Graves' hyperthyroidism as no ophthalmopathy progression within 18 months. Recently diagnosed hyperthyroidism of less than 2 months' duration affected patients aged 18 to 65. Per germline, CDR1 SGHAT and CDR2 FQNNGV. The trim removed 5 bases at V and 12 bases at J, leaving 9 bases unmatched. This CDR3 region has 13 residues. V usage is TRBV11-2 and J usage is TRBJ1-4, with 7 bases aligning to TRBD1. The TCR sequence derives from a woman younger than 35 with Graves' hyperthyroidism. Sequenced input: blood. The CDR3 protein is CASSKGQALELFF. For the CDR3, the DNA is TGTGCCAGCAGCAAAGGACAGGCTTTGGAACTGTTTTTT.